This T cell receptor beta chain was found in a study of T cells after posttransplantation cyclophosphamide. A marrow graft followed busulfan-fludarabine conditioning, with cyclophosphamide on days +3 and +4. The CDR3 covers 18 residues. Germline trimming cut 4 bases from V and 4 bases from J; bases unmatched to any gene: 12. Per germline, CDR1 SGHRS and CDR2 YFSETQ. TCRdb's copy holds only in-frame clones and misses some; the assay was immunoSEQ multiplex PCR. The data hold approximately 7,000 clones, with 70% to 85% observed a single time. This TCR was sampled from a female patient aged 45-65 years who received an allogeneic stem cell transplant from a related donor, was CMV-positive, and had no GVHD. Some of the T cells may derive from the graft donor. The sequencing used PBMCs, collected after allogeneic stem cell transplant with posttransplant cyclophosphamide. V is TRBV5-1 and J is TRBJ2-5; 14 bases align to TRBD2. The CDR3 DNA follows: TGCGCCAGCAGCGCGACTAGCGGGGGGGCGAGGATGGGAGAGACCCAGTACTTC. Its protein product is CASSATSGGARMGETQYF.